Included here is one TCR beta chain sequence, with context. Produced via immunoSEQ multiplex PCR; TCRdb's table is partial and in-frame only. The data contain 150,000 or so clones, over 90% of them singletons. CDR1 and CDR2 (germline): DFQATT, SNEGSKA (reference sequence). The CDR3 consists of 13 residues. V was pared by 3 bases and J by 6 bases, with 2 bases of the junction left unmatched. These data originate in a study of blood T cell repertoires in COVID-19. Overall study: Some COVID-19 samples were acute and others convalescent; all came from the United States, Italy and Spain.

Seattle cases were enrolled at active infection and followed longitudinally. The sample consisted of peripheral blood. The sequence came from a woman aged 60-70 years with COVID-19, enrolled during active disease. J is TRBJ2-2 and V is TRBV20-1; 9 bases are shared with TRBD2. CDR3 protein: CSASSGGAGELFF. The CDR3 DNA follows: TGCAGTGCTAGTAGCGGGGGTGCCGGGGAGCTGTTTTTT.